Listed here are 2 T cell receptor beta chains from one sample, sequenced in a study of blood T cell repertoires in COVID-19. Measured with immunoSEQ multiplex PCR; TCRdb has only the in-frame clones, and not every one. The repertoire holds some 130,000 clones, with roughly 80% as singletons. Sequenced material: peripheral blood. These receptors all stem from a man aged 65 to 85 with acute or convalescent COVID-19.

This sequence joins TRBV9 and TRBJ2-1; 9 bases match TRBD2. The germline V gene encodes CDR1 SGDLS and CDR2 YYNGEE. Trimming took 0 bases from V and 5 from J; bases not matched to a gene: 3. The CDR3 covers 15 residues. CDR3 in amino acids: CASSVALAGHNEQFF. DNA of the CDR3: TGTGCCAGCAGCGTAGCGCTAGCGGGGCACAATGAGCAGTTCTTC. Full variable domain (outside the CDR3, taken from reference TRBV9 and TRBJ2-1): DSGVTQTPKHLITATGQRVTLRCSPRSGDLSVYWYQQSLDQGLQFLIQYYNGEERAKGNILERFSAQQFPDLHSELNLSSLELGDSALYFCASSVALAGHNEQFFGPGTRLTVL.

The CDR3 DNA is TGTGCCTCTAGAGGGACTAGCGGGGGGGGTCGGGAGACCCAGTACTTC. Translating it yields CASRGTSGGGRETQYF. This rearrangement joins TRBV10-3 to TRBJ2-5, with 16 nucleotides matching TRBD2. The germline V gene has CDR1 ENHRY and CDR2 SYGVKD. CDR3 size: 16 residues. J lost 5 bases, V lost 11 bases, and 11 bases had no gene match.